Each of the 23 T cell receptor beta chains below was sequenced from the same sample in a study of shared clonotypes between healthy human individuals. The table came from immunoSEQ multiplex PCR; TCRdb's copy has only in-frame clones and leaves some out. In the table there are roughly 760,000 clones, around two thirds of which are singletons. Sequenced material: memory CD4+ T cells sorted from blood. Subset indicated: CD45RA-negative fraction. The receptors come from a woman in her twenties or thirties in good health.

The sample holds a few counts of this clone. Here the CDR3 reads CASSLPSGRGVDQETQYF. The DNA for the CDR3 is TGTGCCAGCAGTTTACCCTCGGGCAGGGGAGTGGACCAAGAGACCCAGTACTTC. The rearrangement uses TRBV27 and TRBJ2-5, with D possibly matching TRBD1 (6 bases). CDR1 is MNHEY, CDR2 SMNVEV, per germline (reference sequence). The CDR3 loop spans 18 amino acids. V lost 2 bases to trimming and J lost 0 bases, with 19 bases between them.

The rearrangement links TRBV6-1 to TRBJ2-2, with D tentatively TRBD2 (5 bases). CDR3 length: 15 amino acids. Deletions cut 1 base from V and 1 base from J, with 7 bases between. From germline, CDR1 is MNHNS and CDR2 SASEGT. The CDR3 sequence is CASSEGGGNTGELFF. CDR3 in DNA: TGTGCCAGCAGTGAAGGCGGAGGGAACACCGGGGAGCTGTTTTTT.

This clone was seen a single time. The CDR3 DNA sequence: TGCGCCAGCAGCTTGGGTTCGGGAAGTGGTAATCAGCCCCAGCATTTT. Encoded protein: CASSLGSGSGNQPQHF. The chain has TRBV5-1 and TRBJ1-5; no clear D gene. V was cut by 0 bases and J by 4 bases, with 14 bases left in between. CDR1 is SGHRS, CDR2 YFSETQ, per germline. The CDR3 runs 16 residues.

V is TRBV30 and J is TRBJ2-3, with D unclear. Trimming removed 1 base from V and 2 bases from J, with 10 bases in between. This CDR3 is built from 14 residues. CDR1 and CDR2 from the germline V gene are GTSNPN and SVGIG (reference sequence). As DNA, the CDR3 is TGTGCCTGGAGTGGCTTAGAGAACACAGATACGCAGTATTTT. It translates to CAWSGLENTDTQYF.

The CDR3 sequence: CASSIYNIQYF. The CDR3 DNA sequence: TGTGCCAGTAGTATTTACAACATTCAGTACTTC. V gene TRBV19 combines with J gene TRBJ2-4; D unresolved. CDR1 is LNHDA and CDR2 is SQIVND in the germline V gene (reference sequence). The CDR3 is made up of 11 amino acids. With 3 bases removed from V and 7 bases from J, the gap between germline ends came to 4 bases.

The chain combines TRBV7-2 with TRBJ2-3, with 9 bases matching TRBD2. In germline, CDR1 is SGHTA, CDR2 FQGNSA. The CDR3 contains 17 residues. V lost 4 bases, J lost 2 bases, and 10 bases stayed unmatched. CDR3 sequence: CASSSRAGGFLTDTQYF. CDR3 in DNA: TGTGCCAGCAGCTCGCGGGCGGGAGGGTTCCTCACAGATACGCAGTATTTT.

The chain combines TRBV6-4 with TRBJ2-2, with D perhaps TRBD2 (6 bases). V lost 4 bases, J lost 4 bases, and 13 bases lay in between. This CDR3 region has 15 residues. CDR1 and CDR2 (germline): MRHNA, SNTAGT. CDR3 residues: CASSVGGDGTGELFF. DNA for the CDR3: TGTGCCAGCAGTGTAGGAGGGGATGGCACCGGGGAGCTGTTTTTT.

The chain employs TRBV5-1 and TRBJ1-1, with 9 nucleotides matching TRBD1. The V gene's germline CDR1 is SGHRS and CDR2 YFSETQ. CDR3 length: 15 residues. With 3 bases clipped from V and 1 base from J, the junction kept 4 bases outside the gene matches. DNA for the CDR3: TGCGCCAGCAGCTCCCCACAGGGGGCGAACACTGAAGCTTTCTTT. This codes for CASSSPQGANTEAFF.

The chain is built from TRBV30 and TRBJ1-4; D possibly corresponds to TRBD1 (5 bases). The CDR3 loop spans 15 amino acids. V lost 2 bases and J lost 5, with 15 bases in between. Germline lookup yields CDR1 GTSNPN and CDR2 SVGIG (reference sequence). The CDR3 nucleotides read TGTGCCTGGAGTACCAAGGGACGGATAAATGAAAAACTGTTTTTT. Translating it yields CAWSTKGRINEKLFF.

The chain couples TRBV5-4 to TRBJ1-2; D not resolved. V gave up 0 bases and J gave up 2 bases, with 5 bases separating them. This CDR3 spans 13 amino acids. The germline gives CDR1 SGHNT, CDR2 YYREEE (reference sequence). CDR3 in amino acids: CASSLALNYGYTF. CDR3 nucleotide sequence: TGTGCCAGCAGCTTGGCACTGAACTATGGCTACACCTTC.

The genes are TRBV6-6 and TRBJ1-2; 7 bases are shared with TRBD1. J lost 6 bases, V lost 5 bases, and 9 bases had no gene match. The length of the CDR3 is 14 residues. Germline V CDR1 and CDR2: MNHNY, SVGAGI (reference sequence). In nucleotides, the CDR3 is TGTGCCAGCAGTACCCAGGGGGGGGCGCATGGCTACACCTTC. Amino acid sequence: CASSTQGGAHGYTF.

This sequence joins TRBV5-1 and TRBJ2-5, with 7 bases identical to TRBD2. V lost 1 base, J lost 5 bases, and 8 bases stayed unmatched. The CDR3 runs 15 residues. CDR1 and CDR2 from the germline V gene are SGHRS and YFSETQ. The CDR3 here is CASSLMASGTETQYF. CDR3 DNA sequence: TGCGCCAGCAGCTTGATGGCTAGCGGTACGGAGACCCAGTACTTC. Filled out from reference TRBV5-1 and TRBJ2-5, the complete variable domain reads KAGVTQTPRYLIKTRGQQVTLSCSPISGHRSVSWYQQTPGQGLQFLFEYFSETQRNKGNFPGRFSGRQFSNSRSEMNVSTLELGDSALYLCASSLMASGTETQYFGPGTRLLVL.

CDR3 sequence reads: CASSLRTGGNYEQYF. The CDR3 nucleotides are TGTGCCAGCAGTTTAAGGACAGGGGGTAACTACGAGCAGTACTTC. This rearrangement joins TRBV28 to TRBJ2-7; 10 bases map to TRBD1. The CDR3 totals 15 residues. Germline CDR1 is MDHEN and CDR2 is SYDVKM. The ends lost 2 bases at V and 3 bases at J; junction bases unmatched: 4.

The chain uses TRBV28 and TRBJ2-1; D is perhaps TRBD2 (6 bases). Germline assignment: CDR1 MDHEN and CDR2 SYDVKM. This CDR3 is 14 amino acids long. Trimming cost V 5 bases and J 7 bases, with 15 bases left between them. The CDR3 bases are TGTGCCAGCAGTAGGGCGGGAAGTAAAAATGAGCAGTTCTTC. Translation gives CASSRAGSKNEQFF. The full variable domain, in which reference TRBV28 and TRBJ2-1 provide the parts outside the CDR3, is DVKVTQSSRYLVKRTGEKVFLECVQDMDHENMFWYRQDPGLGLRLIYFSYDVKMKEKGDIPEGYSVSREKKERFSLILESASTNQTSMYLCASSRAGSKNEQFFGPGTRLTVL.

A remark on this clone: Different DNA sequences within this sample yield the same CDR3. This chain links TRBV18 with TRBJ2-2; 7 positions match TRBD1. V lost 3 bases and J lost 2; bases outside the gene matches: 3. CDR3 size: 15 residues. In germline, CDR1 is KGHSH, CDR2 LQKENI. In DNA form, the CDR3 reads TGTGCCAGCTCACCGGGACAGTCAAACACCGGGGAGCTGTTTTTT. Protein product: CASSPGQSNTGELFF.

The chain employs TRBV18 and TRBJ1-2; TRBD1 might be the D (5 bases). V lost 2 bases to trimming and J lost 3 bases, with 19 bases between them. The CDR3 spans 17 residues. Per the germline V gene, CDR1 is KGHSH and CDR2 is LQKENI. CDR3 coding DNA: TGTGCCAGCTCACCAACATCGACGGGACTGTCTCACTATGGCTACACCTTC. Its protein product is CASSPTSTGLSHYGYTF.

There are many counts of this clone. The genes are TRBV7-9 and TRBJ1-2; 7 positions agree with TRBD1. After removal of 10 bases from V and 4 bases from J, the junction contained 9 bases not matched to a gene. The CDR3 contains 13 residues. CDR1 is SEHNR and CDR2 is FQNEAQ in the germline V gene (reference sequence). CDR3 residues: CAILVTGTYGYTF. Here the CDR3 DNA reads TGTGCCATTCTCGTGACAGGGACCTATGGCTACACCTTC. The full variable domain, rest sourced from reference TRBV7-9 and TRBJ1-2, is DTGVSQNPRHKITKRGQNVTFRCDPISEHNRLYWYRQTLGQGPEFLTYFQNEAQLEKSRLLSDRFSAERPKGSFSTLEIQRTEQGDSAMYLCAILVTGTYGYTFGSGTRLTVV.

This clone was seen a single time. The chain employs TRBV4-1 and TRBJ2-3; 9 nucleotides align to TRBD1. The CDR3 totals 15 residues. V shed 5 bases and J 4 bases; nucleotides not matched to a gene: 7. Germline V CDR1 and CDR2: MGHRA, YSYEKL. The CDR3 sequence is CASSSPGQGADTQYF. The CDR3 DNA reads as TGCGCCAGCAGCTCCCCGGGACAGGGTGCAGATACGCAGTATTTT.

The chain is built from TRBV18 and TRBJ1-1, with 10 bases identical to TRBD1. The CDR3 spans 14 residues. Losses at the gene ends were 6 bases for V and 7 bases for J; bases not matched to a gene: 8. Per the germline V gene, CDR1 is KGHSH and CDR2 is LQKENI. DNA for the CDR3: TGTGCCAGCTCCCTAAGACAGGGGGCGATTGAAGCTTTCTTT. It encodes CASSLRQGAIEAFF. The variable domain in full, with the rest retrieved from reference TRBV18 and TRBJ1-1, is NAGVMQNPRHLVRRRGQEARLRCSPMKGHSHVYWYRQLPEEGLKFMVYLQKENIIDESGMPKERFSAEFPKEGPSILRIQQVVRGDSAAYFCASSLRQGAIEAFFGQGTRLTVV.

This clone appeared a few times. The chain is built from TRBV19 and TRBJ2-3; D ambiguous. Per the germline V gene, CDR1 is LNHDA and CDR2 is SQIVND (reference sequence). The V gene lost 5 bases and the J gene lost 2 bases, with 11 bases spanning the gap. CDR3 length equals 14 residues. Here the CDR3 reads CASSAADYTDTQYF. CDR3 bases: TGTGCCAGTAGTGCGGCGGATTACACAGATACGCAGTATTTT.

This clone appeared many times. This chain connects TRBV5-1 to TRBJ2-2; the match to TRBD2 covers 7 bases. CDR3 length equals 18 residues. Unmatched junction bases numbered 12, after V lost 4 bases and J lost 0 bases. CDR1 is SGHRS and CDR2 is YFSETQ in the germline V gene. In DNA form, the CDR3 reads TGCGCCAGCAGCCAGCGGGACTTAACCAATTCGAACACCGGGGAGCTGTTTTTT. Translating gives CASSQRDLTNSNTGELFF. Complete variable domain (other parts from reference TRBV5-1 and TRBJ2-2): KAGVTQTPRYLIKTRGQQVTLSCSPISGHRSVSWYQQTPGQGLQFLFEYFSETQRNKGNFPGRFSGRQFSNSRSEMNVSTLELGDSALYLCASSQRDLTNSNTGELFFGEGSRLTVL.

This clone appeared many times. The CDR3 coding sequence is TGTGCCAGCAGCTTAGAAACTGGGTGGGAAACGCGAAGCCACGAGCAGTACTTC. Protein product: CASSLETGWETRSHEQYF. V usage is TRBV7-8 and J usage is TRBJ2-7; D gene unclear. V was pared by 1 base and J by 5 bases, with 24 bases between. Germline loops: CDR1 SGHVS, CDR2 FQNEAQ. The length of the CDR3 is 18 residues.

A word on this clone: A far larger clone is off by one base, so a read error is likely. V usage is TRBV5-1 and J usage is TRBJ2-7; D is undetermined. Germline V CDR1 and CDR2: SGHRS, YFSETQ. The germline V and J ends were trimmed by 0 bases and 6 bases, with 13 bases remaining between them. This CDR3 contains 14 residues. As DNA, the CDR3 is TGCGCCAGCAGCTTGGAATATATGGGCCGCGAGCAGTACTTC. This gives the protein CASSLEYMGREQYF.